A selection of T cell receptor beta chains follows, all from one sample in a study of Ad26.COV2.S vaccination and SARS-CoV-2 variants. Using immunoSEQ multiplex PCR, the repertoire was profiled, and TCRdb retains in-frame clones only, with some absent. This sample carries 350,000 to 500,000 clones, roughly 89% of them seen once, and the ten largest clones take approximately 2.5%. This material consisted of peripheral blood, taken in a trial of Ad26.COV2.S vaccine versus placebo. Receptors were obtained from a person between 18 and 60 years old who received the Ad26.COV2.S COVID-19 vaccine or a placebo. Each CDR3 is given with its conserved first and last residue. D genes are given only for firm matches. Some rows mark clone size as missing; the rest say once, few, many or name a class of expanded clone.

TRBV7-3	-	TRBJ2-2	TRBD2	TGTGCCAGCAGCTTAATTCCAGCGGGAGGAGCCGGGGAGCTGTTTTTT	CASSLIPAGGAGELFF
TRBV15	-	TRBJ2-5	-	TGTGCCACCAGGCAAACGGGAGAAGAGACCCAGTACTTC	CATRQTGEETQYF
TRBV7-3	-	TRBJ2-2	-	TGTGCCAGCAATCTCGGGATAAACACCGGGGAGCTGTTTTTT	CASNLGINTGELFF
TRBV6-6	-	TRBJ1-2	-	TGTGCCAGCAGTTCCCCACAAGGGACCCTCTATGGCTACACCTTC	CASSSPQGTLYGYTF
TRBV5-4	few	TRBJ2-2	-	TGTGCCAGCAGCTTGGGCAGGGCCGGGGAGCTGTTTTTT	CASSLGRAGELFF
TRBV6-5	-	TRBJ2-7	-	TGTGCCAGCAGTTATTCAGGGAACTACCTCTACGAGCAGTACTTC	CASSYSGNYLYEQYF
TRBV15	-	TRBJ2-5	-	TGTGCCACCAGCAGGGGCAGGGTAGAGACCCAGTACTTC	CATSRGRVETQYF
TRBV10-3	-	TRBJ2-2	-	TGTGCCATCAGTCCCCAGGAGGGAGCCGGGGAGCTGTTTTTT	CAISPQEGAGELFF
TRBV4-3	-	TRBJ2-1	-	TGCGCCAGCAGCCAAGGGCCCGTCTCCGTCTACAATGAGCAGTTCTTC	CASSQGPVSVYNEQFF
TRBV15	-	TRBJ2-2	-	TGTGCCACCAGCCTAGATGGGGGGGAGCTGTTTTTT	CATSLDGGELFF
TRBV7-9	-	TRBJ1-5	-	TGTGCCAGCAGCTTGGGGGAAGGTCAGCCCCAGCATTTT	CASSLGEGQPQHF
TRBV5-5	once	TRBJ2-7	TRBD2	TGTGCCAGCAGCCGCCCCGGGAGCGGGGTGTACGAGCAGTACTTC	CASSRPGSGVYEQYF
TRBV5-1	once	TRBJ2-5	TRBD1	TGCGCCAGCAGCTTGCCACGGACAGGGCAAGAGACCCAGTACTTC	CASSLPRTGQETQYF
TRBV7-3	-	TRBJ2-5	-	TGTGCCAGCAGCTTAAGGGGAGAGACCCAGTACTTC	CASSLRGETQYF
TRBV28	-	TRBJ1-4	-	TGTGCCAGCGACTCTGGGGCCACAAATCTGGATGAAAAACTGTTTTTT	CASDSGATNLDEKLFF
TRBV7-6	-	TRBJ2-5	-	TGTGCCAGCAGCTTATTTGGGGACAATCAAGGAGCCCAGTACTTC	CASSLFGDNQGAQYF
TRBV2	-	TRBJ2-1	TRBD2	TGTGCCAGCAGTGAACTCGGACTAGTAGGCAATGAGCAGTTCTTC	CASSELGLVGNEQFF
TRBV27	-	TRBJ2-1	-	TGTGCCAGCAGTTTCGGCAGGGGCTCCTACAATGAGCAGTTCTTC	CASSFGRGSYNEQFF
TRBV5-6	-	TRBJ2-2	-	TGTGCCAGCAGTACCCGGGACACTAACACCGGGGAGCTGTTTTTT	CASSTRDTNTGELFF
TRBV10-3	-	TRBJ2-3	TRBD2	TGTGCCATCAGTGATACCTTCGGGGGGGCGGGTAAAGATACGCAGTATTTT	CAISDTFGGAGKDTQYF
TRBV18	-	TRBJ2-3	TRBD2	TGTGCCAGCTCACCCCAGCAGTCCAGCGGGGGCCACACAGATACGCAGTATTTT	CASSPQQSSGGHTDTQYF
TRBV5-1	once	TRBJ1-4	TRBD1	TGCGCCAGCATGGAGGGGGCTGCTAATGAAAAACTGTTTTTT	CASMEGAANEKLFF
TRBV27	-	TRBJ2-2	TRBD1	TGTGCCAGCAGTTTCACAGGGGGCGCGTACACCGGGGAGCTGTTTTTT	CASSFTGGAYTGELFF
TRBV14	-	TRBJ1-4	TRBD1	TGTGCCAGCAGCGTCCACAGGGGGTTCGGGGAAAAACTGTTTTTT	CASSVHRGFGEKLFF